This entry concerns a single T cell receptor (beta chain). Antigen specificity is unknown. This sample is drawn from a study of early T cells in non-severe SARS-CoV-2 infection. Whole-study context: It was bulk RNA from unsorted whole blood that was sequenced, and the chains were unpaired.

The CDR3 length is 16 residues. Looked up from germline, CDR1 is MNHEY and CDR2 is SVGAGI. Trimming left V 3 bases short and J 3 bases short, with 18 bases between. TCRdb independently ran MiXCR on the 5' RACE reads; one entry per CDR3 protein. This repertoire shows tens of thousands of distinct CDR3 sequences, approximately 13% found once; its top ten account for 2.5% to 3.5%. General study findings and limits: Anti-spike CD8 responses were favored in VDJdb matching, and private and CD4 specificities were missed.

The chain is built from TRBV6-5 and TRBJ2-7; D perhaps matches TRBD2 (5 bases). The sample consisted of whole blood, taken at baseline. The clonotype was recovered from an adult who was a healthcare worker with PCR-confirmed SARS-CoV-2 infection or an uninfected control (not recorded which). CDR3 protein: CASSYTADLEDYEQYF. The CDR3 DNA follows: TGTGCCAGCAGTTATACGGCGGACCTGGAGGACTACGAGCAGTACTTC.